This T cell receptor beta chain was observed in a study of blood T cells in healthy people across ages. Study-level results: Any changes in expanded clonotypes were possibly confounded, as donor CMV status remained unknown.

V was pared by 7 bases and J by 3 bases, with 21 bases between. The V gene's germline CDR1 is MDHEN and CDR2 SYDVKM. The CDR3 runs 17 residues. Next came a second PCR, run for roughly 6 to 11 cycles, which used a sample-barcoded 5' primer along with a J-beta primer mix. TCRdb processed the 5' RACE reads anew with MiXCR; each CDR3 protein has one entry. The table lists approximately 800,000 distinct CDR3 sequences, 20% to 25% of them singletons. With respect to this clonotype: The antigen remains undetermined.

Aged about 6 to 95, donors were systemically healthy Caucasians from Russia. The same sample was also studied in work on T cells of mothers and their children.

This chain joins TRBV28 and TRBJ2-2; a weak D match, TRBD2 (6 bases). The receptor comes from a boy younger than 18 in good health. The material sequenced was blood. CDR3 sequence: CASTKGRQPGDTGELFF. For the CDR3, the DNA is TGTGCCAGCACTAAAGGGAGGCAGCCAGGCGACACCGGGGAGCTGTTTTTT.